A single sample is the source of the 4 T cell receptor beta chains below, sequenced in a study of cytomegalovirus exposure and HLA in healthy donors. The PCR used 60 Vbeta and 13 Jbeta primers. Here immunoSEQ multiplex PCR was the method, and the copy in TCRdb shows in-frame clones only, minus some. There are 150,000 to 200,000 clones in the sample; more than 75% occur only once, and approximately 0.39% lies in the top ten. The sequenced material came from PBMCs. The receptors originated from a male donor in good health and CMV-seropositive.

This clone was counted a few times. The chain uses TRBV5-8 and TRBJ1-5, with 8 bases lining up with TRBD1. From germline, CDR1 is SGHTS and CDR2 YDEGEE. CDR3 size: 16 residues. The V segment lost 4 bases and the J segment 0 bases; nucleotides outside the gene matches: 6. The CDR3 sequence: CASSPRTGYSNQPQHF. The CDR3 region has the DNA TGTGCCAGCAGCCCCCGGACAGGGTATAGCAATCAGCCCCAGCATTTT.

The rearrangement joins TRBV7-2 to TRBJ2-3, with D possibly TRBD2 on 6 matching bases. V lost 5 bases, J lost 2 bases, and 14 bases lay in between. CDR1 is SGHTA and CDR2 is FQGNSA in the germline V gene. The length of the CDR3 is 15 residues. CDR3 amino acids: CASSQAGRNTDTQYF. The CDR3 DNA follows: TGTGCCAGCAGCCAAGCAGGGAGGAACACAGATACGCAGTATTTT.

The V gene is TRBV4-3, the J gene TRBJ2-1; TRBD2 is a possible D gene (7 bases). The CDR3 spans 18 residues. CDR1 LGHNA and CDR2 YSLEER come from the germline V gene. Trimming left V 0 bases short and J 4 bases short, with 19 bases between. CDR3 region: CASSQDRKGGAEYNEQFF. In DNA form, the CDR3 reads TGCGCCAGCAGCCAAGATAGGAAGGGGGGGGCCGAGTACAATGAGCAGTTCTTC.

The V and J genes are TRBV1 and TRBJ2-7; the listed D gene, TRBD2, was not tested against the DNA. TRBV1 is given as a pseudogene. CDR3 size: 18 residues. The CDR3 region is CTSSHSGRGPTSNYEQYF. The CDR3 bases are TGCACCAGCAGCCACAGCGGTCGTGGGCCGACTAGCAACTACGAGCAGTACTTC.